Listed below are T cell receptor beta chains from one sample, sequenced in a study of blood T cell repertoires in COVID-19. Sequenced by immunoSEQ multiplex PCR; TCRdb stores in-frame clones only, minus some. This sample carries roughly 700,000 clones, 85% to 90% of them seen once, and the ten largest clones take roughly 0.25%. Sequenced input: peripheral blood. The source is a woman under 30 with acute or convalescent COVID-19. Both conserved end residues are part of each CDR3. D genes are given only for firm matches. A clone size is listed for some rows: how often the clone was seen (once, few, many), or a class if it is expanded.

d_call	v_call	clone_size	j_call	cdr3_nt	cdr3_aa
.	TRBV2	.	TRBJ2-5	TGTGCCAGCAGTCCCGAGGCGGGGGCTGAGACCCAGTACTTC	CASSPEAGAETQYF
.	TRBV6-6	.	TRBJ1-2	TGTGCCAGCAGTTCTGGGCGCTACACCTTC	CASSSGRYTF
.	TRBV2	few	TRBJ1-1	TGTGCCAGCCAGGGCGCGCGGTTGAACACTGAAGCTTTCTTT	CASQGARLNTEAFF
TRBD2	TRBV7-9	.	TRBJ2-4	TGTGCCAGCAGACGACCGGGACTAGCTCAAGCCAAAAACATTCAGTACTTC	CASRRPGLAQAKNIQYF
.	TRBV7-9	.	TRBJ1-2	TGTGCCAGCAGCTCCCAAAGGGTTGGCGGGAGGCATTATGGCTACACCTTC	CASSSQRVGGRHYGYTF
TRBD2	TRBV5-1	few	TRBJ2-3	TGCGCCAGCAGCAGAGGACTAGCAGCGGAAACAGATACGCAGTATTTT	CASSRGLAAETDTQYF
TRBD1	TRBV24-1	.	TRBJ1-2	TGTGCCACCAGTGCGGGACAGGGCGTAGGCTACACCTTC	CATSAGQGVGYTF
.	TRBV19	.	TRBJ1-5	TGTGCCAGTAAGGAGACAGCTAGCAATCAGCCCCAGCATTTT	CASKETASNQPQHF
TRBD1	TRBV15	.	TRBJ1-2	TGTGCCACCAGCAGTTACAGGGGCCTCTATGGCTACACCTTC	CATSSYRGLYGYTF
.	TRBV21-1	.	TRBJ1-5	TGTGCCAGCAGCAAAGCGGGACAGGGGGTACAGCCCCAGCATTTT	CASSKAGQGVQPQHF
TRBD1	TRBV29-1	.	TRBJ1-4	TGCAGCGTTGGGACAGGGGGCACCCCTAATGAAAAACTGTTTTTT	CSVGTGGTPNEKLFF
TRBD1	TRBV2	.	TRBJ1-6	TGTGCCAGAGCAGGGCGGGACAGGGGAGGGTCGTCACCCCTCCACTTT	CARAGRDRGGSSPLHF
TRBD1	TRBV6-1	.	TRBJ2-1	TGTGCCAGCAGTGAAACCCCCGGGACAGGGGGAAATGAGCAGTTCTTC	CASSETPGTGGNEQFF
.	TRBV27	.	TRBJ1-1	TGTGCCAGCAGTTACGGGACAAGTTATGACACTGAAGCTTTCTTT	CASSYGTSYDTEAFF
.	TRBV2	.	TRBJ2-1	TGTGCCAGCAGTGAAAACAGAAACAATGAGCAGTTCTTC	CASSENRNNEQFF
.	TRBV7-9	.	TRBJ2-1	TGTGCCAGCAGCTTAGGGGGACGTCCGGGGGATGAGCAGTTCTTC	CASSLGGRPGDEQFF
.	TRBV27	.	TRBJ1-1	TGTGCCAGCAGTCCTCGGGACACGTGGGGCACTGAAGCTTTCTTT	CASSPRDTWGTEAFF
.	TRBV24-1	.	TRBJ1-2	TGTGCCACCAGTGATCTCCATGGCTACACCTTC	CATSDLHGYTF
.	TRBV6-4	.	TRBJ1-2	TGTGCCAGCAGTACTGTCAGGGAACTTAGTGGCTACACCTTC	CASSTVRELSGYTF
.	TRBV7-2	.	TRBJ2-3	TGTGCCAGCCGCCTCGGAGTGGTTAGCACAGATACGCAGTATTTT	CASRLGVVSTDTQYF
TRBD1	TRBV9	once	TRBJ2-7	TGTGCCAGCAGCGAGGGGGACAGCTACGAGCAGTACTTC	CASSEGDSYEQYF
.	TRBV7-8	.	TRBJ1-2	TGTGCCAGCAGCTTAGGAACAGGGCTAAGCTACACCTTC	CASSLGTGLSYTF
TRBD1	TRBV6-5	few	TRBJ1-1	TGTGCCAGTCCTGGGACAGGGAACACTGAAGCTTTCTTT	CASPGTGNTEAFF
.	TRBV12-3/TRBV12-4	.	TRBJ1-1	TGTGCCAGCAGTTTCCAGGCGGGCGCTGAAGCTTTCTTT	CASSFQAGAEAFF
.	TRBV20-1	.	TRBJ1-2	TGCAGTGCTAGTGGGTCTTGGCGGAAGACGCTTTCCTATGGCTACACCTTC	CSASGSWRKTLSYGYTF
TRBD1	TRBV19	.	TRBJ1-1	TGTGCCAGTAGTATACCCCGAGGGACAGCTAACACTGAAGCTTTCTTT	CASSIPRGTANTEAFF
TRBD1	TRBV18	.	TRBJ1-4	TGTGCCAGCTCACGGGACGGCTCAGGGGGTGAAAAACTGTTTTTT	CASSRDGSGGEKLFF
.	TRBV12-3/TRBV12-4	.	TRBJ1-5	TGTGCCAGCAACCGACACTCAAATCAGCCCCAGCATTTT	CASNRHSNQPQHF
.	TRBV7-5	.	TRBJ2-3	TGTGCCAGAAGCTTAGTCCTGAACGACAGTGGTTCAGATACGCAGTATTTT	CARSLVLNDSGSDTQYF
.	TRBV29-1	.	TRBJ1-4	TGCAGCGTTTCTCGCGGGGTACGTGGAAAACTGTTTTTT	CSVSRGVRGKLFF
.	TRBV19	once	TRBJ1-4	TGTGCCAGTAGTTTCCTTATCGCGGGCGGTAATGAAAAACTGTTTTTT	CASSFLIAGGNEKLFF
.	TRBV7-9	.	TRBJ2-1	TGTGCCAGCAGCCCAACAGGGAGCCCCTACAATGAGCAGTTCTTC	CASSPTGSPYNEQFF
TRBD2	TRBV7-2	.	TRBJ2-7	TGTGCCAGCAGCACTAGCGGGGGGGCGCACGAGCAGTACTTC	CASSTSGGAHEQYF
TRBD1	TRBV2	.	TRBJ1-2	TGTGCCAGCATTGGACAGGGTAGCGGCTACACCTTC	CASIGQGSGYTF
.	TRBV5-1	.	TRBJ2-7	TGCGCCAGCAGCTTGGGCCAGGGGTTCTACGAGCAGTACTTC	CASSLGQGFYEQYF
.	TRBV28	.	TRBJ1-5	TGTGCCAGCAGATACAGGTTCAATCAGCCCCAGCATTTT	CASRYRFNQPQHF
.	TRBV2	.	TRBJ1-1	TGTGCCAGGCGGACGGCGGACATTGAAGCTTTCTTT	CARRTADIEAFF
.	TRBV6-6	few	TRBJ2-5	TGTGCCAGCAGTTACCCTGGCCTGTTGCTGGAGACCCAGTACTTC	CASSYPGLLLETQYF
.	TRBV6-1	.	TRBJ1-2	TGTGCCAGCAGTGAGCGGCCGTCGTTTAACTATGGCTACACCTTC	CASSERPSFNYGYTF
TRBD1	TRBV27	.	TRBJ2-4	TGTGCCAGCACCGTCGTTAGGCGACTGGACAGGGGAGAATACATTCAGTACTTC	CASTVVRRLDRGEYIQYF
TRBD1	TRBV2	.	TRBJ1-2	TGTGCCAGCAGTGAGGCAGGGGGCCGGAATCGTGGCTACACCTTC	CASSEAGGRNRGYTF
.	TRBV20-1	.	TRBJ1-4	TGCAGTGCTAGTCTTTCAGGGACTGGTGAAAAACTGTTTTTT	CSASLSGTGEKLFF
.	TRBV19	.	TRBJ2-5	TGTGCCAGTAGAGGGCAGGGGGCGGGAGAAGAGACCCAGTACTTC	CASRGQGAGEETQYF
.	TRBV7-3	.	TRBJ1-6	TGTGCCAGCAGCTCTCACAGGGACTCACCCCTCCACTTT	CASSSHRDSPLHF
TRBD1	TRBV15	.	TRBJ1-2	TGTGCCACCAGCATAAACAGGGGGCAGGTCTATGGCTACACCTTC	CATSINRGQVYGYTF